This passage covers 27 T cell receptor beta chains from one sample sequenced in a study of blood T cell repertoires in COVID-19. Repertoires were generated with immunoSEQ multiplex PCR, while TCRdb's copy carries only in-frame clones and drops some. The sample contains about 130,000 clones, roughly four fifths of which appear only once. The sample consisted of peripheral blood. These receptors all stem from a woman aged 60-75 years with acute or convalescent COVID-19.

The chain joins TRBV13 to TRBJ2-3, with TRBD2 matching 7 bases. The CDR3 runs 17 residues. The J segment lost 0 bases and the V segment lost 3 bases, leaving 9 bases of the junction unmatched. Per germline, CDR1 PRHDT and CDR2 FYEKMQ (reference sequence). The chain's CDR3 is CASSFRRRRGSTDTQYF. In DNA form, the CDR3 reads TGTGCCAGCAGCTTTCGTAGGCGGCGGGGGAGCACAGATACGCAGTATTTT. Supplemented by reference TRBV13 and TRBJ2-3, the full variable domain reads AAGVIQSPRHLIKEKRETATLKCYPIPRHDTVYWYQQGPGQDPQFLISFYEKMQSDKGSIPDRFSAQQFSDYHSELNMSSLELGDSALYFCASSFRRRRGSTDTQYFGPGTRLTVL.

This chain uses TRBV27 with TRBJ1-5, with D perhaps TRBD1 (5 bases). Trimming took 5 bases from V and 4 from J, leaving 12 bases between them. Germline CDR1 is MNHEY and CDR2 is SMNVEV (reference sequence). This CDR3 region has 14 residues. CDR3 bases: TGTGCCAGCAGTAGGGAGGGGCGAAATCAGCCCCAGCATTTT. Protein sequence: CASSREGRNQPQHF.

The chain combines TRBV2 with TRBJ1-1; 9 nucleotides line up with TRBD1. V lost 7 bases to trimming and J lost 3 bases; unmatched junction nucleotides: 6. CDR1 and CDR2 (germline): SNHLY, FYNNEI. This CDR3 contains 14 residues. CDR3 nucleotide sequence: TGTGCCAGCACCAAGGACAGGGGAGACACTGAAGCTTTCTTT. Residues: CASTKDRGDTEAFF. Looking up the rest from reference TRBV2 and TRBJ1-1 gives the full variable domain: EPEVTQTPSHQVTQMGQEVILRCVPISNHLYFYWYRQILGQKVEFLVSFYNNEISEKSEIFDDQFSVERPDGSNFTLKIRSTKLEDSAMYFCASTKDRGDTEAFFGQGTRLTVV.

The rearrangement links TRBV5-1 to TRBJ2-6; D might be TRBD1 (5 bases). Germline V gene sequence: CDR1 SGHRS, CDR2 YFSETQ. CDR3 length: 24 residues. With 1 base removed from V and 0 bases from J, the gap between germline ends came to 32 bases. CDR3 sequence (DNA): TGCGCCAGCAGCTTGAATAAGATTGACAGCCGTACCACCCTCACGCGCTCTGGGGCCAACGTCCTGACTTTC. This codes for CASSLNKIDSRTTLTRSGANVLTF. Drawing the rest from reference TRBV5-1 and TRBJ2-6, the complete variable domain is KAGVTQTPRYLIKTRGQQVTLSCSPISGHRSVSWYQQTPGQGLQFLFEYFSETQRNKGNFPGRFSGRQFSNSRSEMNVSTLELGDSALYLCASSLNKIDSRTTLTRSGANVLTFGAGSRLTVL.

The rearrangement joins TRBV4-1 to TRBJ1-2; a possible D gene is TRBD1 (6 bases). The CDR3 runs 12 residues. Trimming stripped 7 bases from V and 4 bases from J, with 10 bases between. Germline V gene sequence: CDR1 MGHRA, CDR2 YSYEKL. CDR3: CASTGESYGYTF. The CDR3 DNA reads TGCGCCAGCACAGGGGAGAGCTATGGCTACACCTTC.

The gene calls are TRBV28 and TRBJ1-2, with a tentative D call TRBD1 (5 bases). Germline CDR1 is MDHEN and CDR2 is SYDVKM. The V end lost 11 bases, the J end lost 2 bases, and 9 bases lay between the germline ends. The CDR3 runs 11 residues. The chain's CDR3 is CAAQENYGYTF. CDR3 bases: TGTGCCGCACAGGAAAACTATGGCTACACCTTC.

The chain links TRBV10-3 to TRBJ1-2; D unclear. Trimming cost V 0 bases and J 0 bases, with 8 bases left between them. Germline V CDR1 and CDR2: ENHRY, SYGVKD. The CDR3 runs 15 residues. The CDR3 region is CAISESTDANYGYTF. For the CDR3, the DNA is TGTGCCATCAGTGAGTCAACAGATGCTAACTATGGCTACACCTTC.

The chain has TRBV21-1 and TRBJ2-7; TRBD1, the D gene given by the table, was not confirmed from the DNA. TRBV21-1 is assigned pseudogene status. CDR3 size: 16 residues. Here the CDR3 DNA reads TGTGCCAGCAGCAAAGCTTGGACAGAGAGCTCCTACGAGCAGTACGTC. It specifies CASSKAWTESSYEQYV.

This chain uses TRBV3-1 (or the pseudogene TRBV3-2) with TRBJ2-7; no firm D call. Germline loops: CDR1 LGHDT, CDR2 YNNKEL (reference sequence). The CDR3 runs 12 residues. V dropped 3 bases and J dropped 0 bases, with 3 bases sitting between them. CDR3 DNA: TGTGCCAGCAGCCACGGCTCCTACGAGCAGTACGTC. Its protein product is CASSHGSYEQYV.

This clone was picked up one time. The chain combines TRBV2 with TRBJ2-7; no definite D call. V was shortened by 4 bases and J by 1 base, with 8 bases between the two germline ends. Per the germline V gene, CDR1 is SNHLY and CDR2 is FYNNEI. This CDR3 comprises 13 residues. The CDR3 DNA follows: TGTGCCAGCAGTGCTCCGGGTTCCTACGAGCAGTACTTC. Translation gives CASSAPGSYEQYF.

The chain joins TRBV10-3 to TRBJ2-3; D may be TRBD1 (5 bases). This CDR3 has 18 amino acids. Germline CDR1 is ENHRY and CDR2 is SYGVKD. V dropped 0 bases and J dropped 4 bases, with 20 bases sitting between them. The CDR3, as DNA: TGTGCCATCAGTGAGTCGACTCCCGTGGCAGGGTCAGCAGATACGCAGTATTTT. Its translation: CAISESTPVAGSADTQYF.

CDR3 region: CASTSRRDTEAFF. The CDR3 DNA sequence: TGCGCCAGCACCTCTAGACGGGACACTGAAGCTTTCTTT. The chain joins TRBV4-1 to TRBJ1-1, with D unclear. Germline V gene lookup returns CDR1 MGHRA and CDR2 YSYEKL. Trimming left V 7 bases short and J 3 bases short, with 12 bases between. The CDR3 runs to 13 residues.

This rearrangement joins TRBV19 to TRBJ1-5; D gene uncertain. Germline V gene sequence: CDR1 LNHDA, CDR2 SQIVND (reference sequence). The CDR3 runs to 15 residues. V lost 1 base and J 2 bases, leaving 9 bases between the germline ends. DNA for the CDR3: TGTGCCAGTAGTATAGGAGGTAAGGGCAATCAGCCCCAGCATTTT. This sequence encodes CASSIGGKGNQPQHF.

The V and J genes are TRBV18 and TRBJ1-5; D gene uncertain. Trimming left V 0 bases short and J 11 bases short, with 11 bases between. Germline-derived CDR1 and CDR2 are KGHSH and LQKENI. This CDR3 has 13 residues. The CDR3 sequence: CASSPPAGKAQHF. CDR3 DNA: TGTGCCAGCTCACCACCGGCGGGAAAGGCCCAGCATTTT.

V gene TRBV9 combines with J gene TRBJ1-2; unclear D gene. CDR3 length: 14 residues. V was trimmed by 3 bases and J by 0 bases, leaving 9 bases between them. The V gene's germline CDR1 is SGDLS and CDR2 YYNGEE. The CDR3 nucleotides read TGTGCCAGCAGCGCGGACTTTCCTAACTATGGCTACACCTTC. Amino acids: CASSADFPNYGYTF.

The rearrangement links TRBV30 to TRBJ2-4, with a possible D match to TRBD2 (5 bases). The CDR3 extends over 13 amino acids. With 4 bases removed from V and 7 bases from J, the gap between germline ends came to 14 bases. The germline V gene encodes CDR1 GTSNPN and CDR2 SVGIG (reference sequence). This CDR3 is CAWTRKGENIQYF. The CDR3 bases are TGTGCCTGGACCAGAAAGGGAGAGAACATTCAGTACTTC.

The rearrangement uses TRBV21-1 and TRBJ2-7; TRBD2, the D gene given by the table, was not confirmed from the DNA. TRBV21-1 is given as a pseudogene. The CDR3 runs 15 residues. The CDR3 DNA sequence: TGTGCCAGCAGCAAATTACCATATGAGGAGCACGAGCAGTACGTC. Its translation: CASSKLPYEEHEQYV.

The rearrangement uses TRBV19 and TRBJ2-2, with D possibly being TRBD1 (7 bases). The CDR3 contains 18 residues. Germline V gene lookup returns CDR1 LNHDA and CDR2 SQIVND (reference sequence). The germline V and J ends were trimmed by 4 bases and 3 bases, with 21 bases remaining between them. In DNA form, the CDR3 reads TGTGCCAGTAGTAGTCCCCCGCACCAGGGGGGAGACACCGGGGAGCTGTTTTTT. Residues: CASSSPPHQGGDTGELFF.

The chain employs TRBV5-1 and TRBJ2-5; D gene ambiguous. CDR1 is SGHRS, CDR2 YFSETQ, per germline. V lost 0 bases to trimming and J lost 2 bases, with 8 bases between them. The CDR3 is 14 amino acids. The CDR3 coding sequence is TGCGCCAGCAGCTTGGTTGCGGCTCAAGAGACCCAGTACTTC. It translates to CASSLVAAQETQYF.

This clone was seen a single time. The V and J genes are TRBV2 and TRBJ2-3; D perhaps matches TRBD1 (6 bases). V dropped 8 bases and J dropped 2 bases, with 11 bases sitting between them. Germline V gives CDR1 SNHLY, CDR2 FYNNEI. The CDR3 loop spans 13 amino acids. Here the CDR3 DNA reads TGTGCCAGCTACGACAGGTTCACAGATACGCAGTATTTT. It specifies CASYDRFTDTQYF.

The gene calls are TRBV19 and TRBJ1-1; maybe TRBD1 (6 bases). Trimming took 5 bases from V and 2 from J, leaving 15 bases between them. The CDR3 covers 15 residues. Germline V lookup: CDR1 LNHDA, CDR2 SQIVND (reference sequence). CDR3 DNA sequence: TGTGCCAGTAGTCCGCAACAGGGAATAAACACTGAAGCTTTCTTT. Encoded protein: CASSPQQGINTEAFF. The whole variable domain, filled in from reference TRBV19 and TRBJ1-1, reads DGGITQSPKYLFRKEGQNVTLSCEQNLNHDAMYWYRQDPGQGLRLIYYSQIVNDFQKGDIAEGYSVSREKKESFPLTVTSAQKNPTAFYLCASSPQQGINTEAFFGQGTRLTVV.

The chain recombines TRBV12-3 or TRBV12-4 with TRBJ1-4; D is unresolved. This CDR3 contains 12 residues. The V and J ends lost 3 bases and 7 bases respectively, with 6 bases between them. CDR3 in amino acids: CASSLQIEKLFF. The CDR3 coding sequence is TGTGCCAGCAGTTTGCAGATTGAAAAACTGTTTTTT.

The rearrangement uses TRBV3-1 (or the pseudogene TRBV3-2) and TRBJ1-6; D ambiguous. Germline V gives CDR1 LGHDT, CDR2 YNNKEL (reference sequence). CDR3 length equals 18 residues. Trimming stripped 4 bases from V and 2 bases from J, with 18 bases between. CDR3 residues: CASSPRRPNRAYNSPLHF. For the CDR3, the DNA is TGTGCCAGCAGCCCACGCCGTCCGAACCGGGCCTATAATTCACCCCTCCACTTT.

This rearrangement joins TRBV30 to TRBJ1-5, with TRBD1 as a possible D gene (5 bases). The CDR3 sequence is 14 residues long. Looked up from germline, CDR1 is GTSNPN and CDR2 is SVGIG (reference sequence). Trimming shortened V by 1 base and J by 4 bases, and 11 bases separated the two germline ends. The CDR3 here is CAWSEIDSNQPQHF. The CDR3, as DNA: TGTGCCTGGAGTGAAATAGACAGTAATCAGCCCCAGCATTTT.

The chain combines TRBV6-6 with TRBJ2-5; 15 nucleotides agree with TRBD2. CDR3 size: 13 residues. V lost 10 bases and J lost 5; bases outside the gene matches: 2. In germline, CDR1 is MNHNY, CDR2 SVGAGI (reference sequence). Here the CDR3 reads CATGLAGGETQYF. The CDR3 coding sequence is TGTGCCACGGGACTAGCGGGGGGTGAGACCCAGTACTTC.

The chain combines TRBV19 with TRBJ1-4, with D possibly being TRBD1 (5 bases). The CDR3 covers 16 residues. Germline-derived CDR1 and CDR2 are LNHDA and SQIVND (reference sequence). V was shortened by 3 bases and J by 5 bases, with 16 bases between the two germline ends. CDR3 coding DNA: TGTGCCAGTAGTATCGGCCTCCCGGGGGGAAATGAAAAACTGTTTTTT. It codes for CASSIGLPGGNEKLFF.

The chain uses TRBV5-8 and TRBJ1-1, with D uncertain. Trimming shortened V by 0 bases and J by 0 bases, and 9 bases separated the two germline ends. CDR1 is SGHTS and CDR2 is YDEGEE in the germline V gene. The CDR3 sequence is 15 residues long. The CDR3 nucleotides are TGTGCCAGCAGCTTGGTGCTTGCGGTGAACACTGAAGCTTTCTTT. It yields the protein CASSLVLAVNTEAFF. Together with reference TRBV5-8 and TRBJ1-1, the CDR3 gives the full variable domain: EAGVTQSPTHLIKTRGQQATLRCSPISGHTSVYWYQQALGLGLQFLLWYDEGEERNRGNFPPRFSGRQFPNYSSELNVNALELEDSALYLCASSLVLAVNTEAFFGQGTRLTVV.